The next 21 T cell receptor beta chains were all read from a single sample in a study of identifying expanded T cells in peripheral blood. TCRdb keeps only in-frame clones here, not all; method: immunoSEQ multiplex PCR. The sample comprises approximately 79,000 clones, about 90% of which are singletons, and roughly 3% rests with the top ten. The sample comprised blood. These TCRs come from a person aged 18 to 75 in good health.

The chain employs TRBV5-1 and TRBJ2-3; 11 bases align to TRBD2. Germline V lookup: CDR1 SGHRS, CDR2 YFSETQ. The J segment lost 4 bases and the V segment lost 2 bases, leaving 6 bases of the junction unmatched. The CDR3 spans 16 residues. CDR3 DNA sequence: TGCGCCAGCAGCTTAAATAGCGGGGGGGGCGCAGATACGCAGTATTTT. Amino acids: CASSLNSGGGADTQYF.

The chain combines TRBV7-2 with TRBJ1-5; D might be TRBD1 (5 bases). This CDR3 contains 17 residues. The germline V gene has CDR1 SGHTA and CDR2 FQGNSA. The V gene lost 5 bases and the J gene lost 1 base, with 18 bases spanning the gap. CDR3: CASSQNRQGLSNQPQHF. CDR3 sequence (DNA): TGTGCCAGCAGCCAAAATCGGCAGGGCTTGAGCAATCAGCCCCAGCATTTT.

This chain uses TRBV6-1 with TRBJ2-7; 7 bases are shared with TRBD1. This CDR3 contains 15 residues. Trimming at V came to 10 bases and at J to 1 base, leaving 13 bases not matched to a gene. In germline, CDR1 is MNHNS, CDR2 SASEGT. DNA of the CDR3: TGTGCCACCAAAGACAGGGACGTTATGTCCTACGAGCAGTACTTC. It yields the protein CATKDRDVMSYEQYF.

The chain joins TRBV30 to TRBJ1-4; TRBD1 matches at 7 bases. Per the germline V gene, CDR1 is GTSNPN and CDR2 is SVGIG (reference sequence). The CDR3 has 12 residues. The J segment lost 8 bases and the V segment lost 5 bases, leaving 5 bases of the junction unmatched. CDR3 sequence: CAWGQVGEKLFF. DNA of the CDR3: TGTGCCTGGGGACAGGTGGGGGAAAAACTGTTTTTT.

The V gene is TRBV18, the J gene TRBJ2-1; 11 nucleotides agree with TRBD2. The CDR3 runs 14 residues. Per the germline V gene, CDR1 is KGHSH and CDR2 is LQKENI. The V segment lost 7 bases and the J segment 10 bases; nucleotides outside the gene matches: 9. The CDR3: CASFPNSGRAEQFF. Written as DNA, the CDR3 is TGTGCCAGCTTCCCTAATAGCGGGAGGGCCGAGCAGTTCTTC.

Concerning this clone itself: A read error may account for a junction end that differs from germline. The gene calls are TRBV7-7 and TRBJ2-5; 8 bases agree with TRBD1. The germline V gene encodes CDR1 SSHAT and CDR2 FNYEAQ (reference sequence). The CDR3 is 14 amino acids. The CDR3: CASSPQGARETQYF. Here the CDR3 DNA reads TGTGCTAGCAGCCCTCAGGGGGCGAGAGAGACCCAGTACTTC. Full variable domain (remainder filled in from reference TRBV7-7 and TRBJ2-5): GAGVSQSPRYKVTKRGQDVTLRCDPISSHATLYWYQQALGQGPEFLTYFNYEAQPDKSGLPSDRFSAERPEGSISTLTIQRTEQRDSAMYRCASSPQGARETQYFGPGTRLLVL.

The rearrangement joins TRBV2 to TRBJ1-4; no clear D gene. Germline assignment: CDR1 SNHLY and CDR2 FYNNEI. V was pared by 8 bases and J by 5 bases, with 12 bases between. This CDR3 spans 13 amino acids. CDR3 loop: CASRRHVNEKLFF. The CDR3 DNA is TGTGCCAGCCGGAGACATGTGAATGAAAAACTGTTTTTT.

This sequence joins TRBV27 and TRBJ2-2; the match to TRBD2 covers 9 bases. J was trimmed by 6 bases and V by 6 bases; bases with no gene match: 20. Germline CDR1 reads MNHEY; CDR2 reads SMNVEV (reference sequence). The CDR3 runs to 19 residues. CDR3 protein: CASSRSPSSRGGRSGELFF. DNA for the CDR3: TGTGCCAGCAGCCGGTCCCCTAGTTCGCGGGGGGGGCGGTCCGGGGAGCTGTTTTTT.

On this clone: The same CDR3 arises from other DNA sequences in this sample as well. This sequence joins TRBV6-5 and TRBJ1-2, with 10 nucleotides matching TRBD1. After removal of 0 bases from V and 2 bases from J, the junction contained 3 bases not matched to a gene. The CDR3 is made up of 16 amino acids. In germline, CDR1 is MNHEY, CDR2 SVGAGI. The CDR3 reads CASSYSRTGGNYGYTF. The CDR3, as DNA: TGTGCCAGCAGTTACTCTCGGACAGGGGGGAACTATGGCTACACCTTC.

The DNA of the CDR3 is TGTGCCAGCAGGTCGGACAGGGCTAATGAAAAACTGTTTTTT. Translating it yields CASRSDRANEKLFF. The genes are TRBV6-1 and TRBJ1-4; 8 positions agree with TRBD1. Germline V lookup: CDR1 MNHNS, CDR2 SASEGT. V was pared by 6 bases and J by 3 bases, with 3 bases of the junction left unmatched. The CDR3 runs to 14 residues.

V is TRBV19 and J is TRBJ2-5; 7 nucleotides align to TRBD1. This CDR3 comprises 14 residues. Germline lookup yields CDR1 LNHDA and CDR2 SQIVND (reference sequence). The V gene end was trimmed by 4 bases and the J gene end by 5 bases; junction bases not matched to a gene: 7. CDR3 amino acids: CASSRLGTAETQYF. Here the CDR3 DNA reads TGTGCCAGTAGTAGGCTCGGGACAGCCGAGACCCAGTACTTC. Full variable domain (rest looked up from reference TRBV19 and TRBJ2-5): DGGITQSPKYLFRKEGQNVTLSCEQNLNHDAMYWYRQDPGQGLRLIYYSQIVNDFQKGDIAEGYSVSREKKESFPLTVTSAQKNPTAFYLCASSRLGTAETQYFGPGTRLLVL.

V is TRBV5-4 and J is TRBJ1-2, with D maybe TRBD1 (5 bases). The CDR3 runs 13 residues. Trimming removed 4 bases at V and 1 base at J, with 8 bases between. Per the germline V gene, CDR1 is SGHNT and CDR2 is YYREEE (reference sequence). CDR3 sequence: CASSGGVNYGYTF. The CDR3 DNA is TGTGCCAGCAGCGGGGGAGTTAACTATGGCTACACCTTC.

This chain connects TRBV5-1 to TRBJ2-7; possible D gene TRBD1, 6 bases. In germline, CDR1 is SGHRS, CDR2 YFSETQ. Trimming took 1 base from V and 3 from J, leaving 11 bases between them. The CDR3 sequence is 14 residues long. Here the CDR3 DNA reads TGCGCCAGCAGCTTGTTGGGACAAAACTACGAGCAGTACTTC. Its protein product is CASSLLGQNYEQYF.

The chain has TRBV10-3 and TRBJ2-6, with D unclear. Germline V gene sequence: CDR1 ENHRY, CDR2 SYGVKD. Between the trimmed V and J ends, which lost 7 bases and 4 bases, there was a span of 5 bases. This CDR3 has 12 amino acids. In nucleotides, the CDR3 is TGTGCCATCACGGGCGGGGCCAACGTCCTGACTTTC. Its protein is CAITGGANVLTF.

The V call is TRBV19, the J call TRBJ2-1, with D tentatively TRBD2 (5 bases). The CDR3 covers 15 residues. Between the trimmed V and J ends, which lost 6 bases and 0 bases, there was a span of 12 bases. CDR1 is LNHDA, CDR2 SQIVND, per germline (reference sequence). As DNA, the CDR3 is TGTGCCAGTAGACCTCCGGGGAGCTCCTACAATGAGCAGTTCTTC. It encodes CASRPPGSSYNEQFF.

V usage is TRBV9 and J usage is TRBJ2-3, with 7 bases aligning to TRBD1. CDR1 is SGDLS, CDR2 YYNGEE, per germline. This CDR3 contains 14 residues. With V trimmed by 6 bases and J by 3 bases, 7 bases remained unmatched. The CDR3 loop reads CASNRQGLTDTQYF. In DNA form, the CDR3 reads TGTGCCAGCAACCGACAGGGCTTGACAGATACGCAGTATTTT.

Only one count was recorded for this clone. The chain uses TRBV18 and TRBJ2-5; D is uncertain. Germline V gene lookup returns CDR1 KGHSH and CDR2 LQKENI. The V and J ends lost 3 bases and 1 base respectively, with 6 bases between them. The CDR3 sequence is 13 residues long. The CDR3 region has the DNA TGTGCCAGCTCACCGAGGTCCCAAGAGACCCAGTACTTC. Translated, it gives CASSPRSQETQYF.

The chain employs TRBV28 and TRBJ2-7; D remains ambiguous. CDR1 MDHEN and CDR2 SYDVKM come from the germline V gene. This CDR3 is 13 amino acids long. With 0 bases removed from V and 7 bases from J, the gap between germline ends came to 10 bases. CDR3 in amino acids: CASSLWNRGEQYF. The CDR3 coding sequence is TGTGCCAGCAGTTTATGGAATCGTGGGGAGCAGTACTTC.

V is TRBV19 and J is TRBJ2-3; 11 positions match TRBD2. The CDR3 runs 15 residues. Germline lookup yields CDR1 LNHDA and CDR2 SQIVND (reference sequence). V shed 3 bases, J shed 5 bases, and the junction held 4 bases outside the gene matches. The CDR3 loop reads CASSMILAGGDTQYF. As DNA, the CDR3 is TGTGCCAGTAGTATGATCCTAGCGGGGGGAGATACGCAGTATTTT.

This chain joins TRBV29-1 and TRBJ1-5, with 9 bases matching TRBD1. Germline CDR1 is SQVTM and CDR2 is ANQGSEA. The V gene end was trimmed by 6 bases and the J gene end by 1 base; junction bases not matched to a gene: 10. This CDR3 is 16 amino acids long. The CDR3 coding sequence is TGCAGCGTCTCGGGACAGGGAGTCGGAAGCAATCAGCCCCAGCATTTT. The encoded protein is CSVSGQGVGSNQPQHF.

This chain links TRBV11-2 with TRBJ2-1; D may be TRBD2 (6 bases). CDR3 length: 14 amino acids. In germline, CDR1 is SGHAT, CDR2 FQNNGV. The ends were cut back, 8 bases at V and 6 bases at J, with 17 bases in the middle. This chain's CDR3 is CASERGAIFNEQFF. CDR3 sequence (DNA): TGTGCCAGCGAACGCGGGGCCATTTTCAATGAGCAGTTCTTC.